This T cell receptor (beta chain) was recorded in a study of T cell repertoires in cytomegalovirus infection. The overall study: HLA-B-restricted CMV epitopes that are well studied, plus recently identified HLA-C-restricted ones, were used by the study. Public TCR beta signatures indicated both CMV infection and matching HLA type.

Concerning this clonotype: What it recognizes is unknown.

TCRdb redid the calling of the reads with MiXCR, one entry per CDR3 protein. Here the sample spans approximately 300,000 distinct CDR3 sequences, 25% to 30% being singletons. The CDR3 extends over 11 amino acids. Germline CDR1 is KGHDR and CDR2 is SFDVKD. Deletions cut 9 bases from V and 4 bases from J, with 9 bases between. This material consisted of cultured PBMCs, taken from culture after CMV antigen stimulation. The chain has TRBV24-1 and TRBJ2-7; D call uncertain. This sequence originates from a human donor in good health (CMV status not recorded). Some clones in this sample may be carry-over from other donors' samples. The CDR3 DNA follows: TGTGCCACCCGGGCCCGATACGAGCAGTACTTC. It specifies CATRARYEQYF.